The subject of this entry is one T cell receptor (beta chain). TCRdb's table, derived via immunoSEQ multiplex PCR, lists solely in-frame clones and lacks some. The sample carries about 160,000 clones, roughly 90% recorded once. This sample was taken from a study of blood T cell repertoires in COVID-19. The V end lost 3 bases, the J end lost 2 bases, and 12 bases lay between the germline ends. The CDR3 is 15 residues long. The germline CDR1 and CDR2 sequences are KGHDR and SFDVKD. Sequencing was carried out using peripheral blood. The chain recombines TRBV24-1 with TRBJ2-5, with a possible D match to TRBD1 (5 bases). This receptor was identified in a woman aged 60 to 75 who had recovered from COVID-19. The CDR3 coding sequence is TGTGCCACCAGTGATCCCGCGACAGCACAAGAGACCCAGTACTTC. It encodes CATSDPATAQETQYF.